A single sample is the source of the 10 T cell receptor beta chains below, sequenced in a study of beta chain features in type 1 diabetes. Expressed TCRB transcripts were sequenced because the entire RNA isolate underwent reverse transcription. Repertoires were generated with immunoSEQ multiplex PCR, while TCRdb's copy carries only in-frame clones and drops some. This sample has 300,000 or so clones, with around 9% found just once. Findings and caveats of the study: Shortening that was moderate but significant affected the TCRB CDR3s of Type 1 diabetes patients in all four CD4+ subsets.

These receptors are not linked to any known antigen. Sequenced input: central memory CD4+ T cells from blood. These receptors came from a man younger than 45 with type 1 diabetes.

V usage is TRBV11-2 and J usage is TRBJ2-4; D is perhaps TRBD2 (6 bases). V was cut by 4 bases and J by 8 bases, with 18 bases left in between. This CDR3 has 15 amino acids. In germline, CDR1 is SGHAT, CDR2 FQNNGV. This CDR3 is CASSSMEGQTDIQYF. The CDR3 region has the DNA TGTGCCAGCAGCTCTATGGAGGGGCAGACGGACATTCAGTACTTC. Full variable domain (remainder filled in from reference TRBV11-2 and TRBJ2-4): EAGVAQSPRYKIIEKRQSVAFWCNPISGHATLYWYQQILGQGPKLLIQFQNNGVVDDSQLPKDRFSAERLKGVDSTLKIQPAKLEDSAVYLCASSSMEGQTDIQYFGAGTRLSVL.

This chain connects TRBV27 to TRBJ2-5, with D hard to call. The CDR3 contains 15 residues. The germline V and J ends were trimmed by 7 bases and 5 bases, with 20 bases remaining between them. Germline values: CDR1 MNHEY, CDR2 SMNVEV (reference sequence). CDR3: CASTADQFDMETQYF. The CDR3, as DNA: TGTGCCAGCACGGCCGATCAGTTCGACATGGAGACCCAGTACTTC.

In this sample, this clone turned up a few times. This chain uses TRBV5-6 with TRBJ2-3; unclear D gene. V was clipped by 2 bases and J by 8 bases, with 15 bases between them. In germline, CDR1 is SGHDT, CDR2 YYEEEE. The CDR3 is 14 amino acids. The CDR3 DNA reads as TGTGCCAGCAGCTTTGGAACGGCCCTGGGTACGCAGTATTTT. Its protein is CASSFGTALGTQYF. The full variable domain, completed using reference TRBV5-6 and TRBJ2-3, is DAGVTQSPTHLIKTRGQQVTLRCSPKSGHDTVSWYQQALGQGPQFIFQYYEEEERQRGNFPDRFSGHQFPNYSSELNVNALLLGDSALYLCASSFGTALGTQYFGPGTRLTVL.

This clone was detected ten times or more. This chain links TRBV28 with TRBJ2-3; 7 bases match TRBD2. Germline loops: CDR1 MDHEN, CDR2 SYDVKM. The CDR3 runs to 12 residues. The J segment lost 2 bases and the V segment lost 9 bases, leaving 2 bases of the junction unmatched. The chain's CDR3 is CASRGDTDTQYF. CDR3 coding DNA: TGTGCCAGTCGGGGGGACACAGATACGCAGTATTTT.

This clone has more than one count but fewer than ten. This sequence joins TRBV20-1 and TRBJ1-4; D ambiguous. Germline V gene lookup returns CDR1 DFQATT and CDR2 SNEGSKA (reference sequence). V lost 0 bases and J lost 7, with 3 bases in between. The CDR3 covers 11 residues. As DNA, the CDR3 is TGCAGTGCTAGAGAGGGTGAAAAACTGTTTTTT. It translates to CSAREGEKLFF.

Points on this clone: One end of the junction is discordant with germline, which a read error may explain. V gene TRBV4-3 combines with J gene TRBJ2-3, with TRBD1 matching 10 bases. CDR3 length: 16 amino acids. Per the germline V gene, CDR1 is LGHNA and CDR2 is YSLEER. The CDR3, as DNA: TGCGCCAGCAGCCTAGCAGGGACAGGGGTTGCAGATATGCAGTATTTT. Translation gives CASSLAGTGVADMQYF.

This clone has at least ten counts. This chain uses TRBV4-3 with TRBJ2-2; 9 nucleotides line up with TRBD2. Germline CDR1 LGHNA, CDR2 YSLEER. The CDR3 length is 16 residues. J was trimmed by 7 bases and V by 0 bases; bases with no gene match: 6. The CDR3 protein is CASSQEPSGDGGELFF. As DNA, the CDR3 is TGCGCCAGCAGCCAAGAACCTAGCGGGGATGGCGGGGAGCTGTTTTTT.

In nucleotides, the CDR3 is TGTGCCAGCAGGGGACAGGGACACACTGAAGCTTTCTTT. Its protein product is CASRGQGHTEAFF. The chain couples TRBV21-1 to TRBJ1-1; the table's D gene call, TRBD1, was not cross checked with the DNA. TRBV21-1 is shown as a pseudogene. The CDR3 spans 13 residues.

The gene calls are TRBV9 and TRBJ2-2; TRBD1 matches 7 bases. The V gene end was trimmed by 2 bases and the J gene end by 5 bases; junction bases not matched to a gene: 6. This CDR3 has 15 residues. The germline V gene has CDR1 SGDLS and CDR2 YYNGEE. CDR3 residues: CASSVGQAFTGELFF. DNA of the CDR3: TGTGCCAGCAGCGTTGGACAGGCATTTACCGGGGAGCTGTTTTTT.

This clone appeared a few times. The chain carries TRBV5-1 and TRBJ1-6; tentative D call: TRBD1 (6 bases). Trimming cost V 7 bases and J 0 bases, with 11 bases left between them. CDR3 length: 15 amino acids. Germline V lookup: CDR1 SGHRS, CDR2 YFSETQ. CDR3 loop: CASRGQSSYNSPLHF. Written as DNA, the CDR3 is TGCGCCAGCCGGGGGCAAAGCTCCTATAATTCACCCCTCCACTTT.